This T cell receptor beta chain was captured in a study of human versus mouse CDR3 diversity and MHC coevolution. Overall study results and limits: Human CDR3s averaged more deletions and insertions than mouse CDR3s.

Cells were CD45RO-negative CD62L-positive naive CD4 T cells sorted from PBMCs. Repertoires were generated with immunoSEQ multiplex PCR, while TCRdb's copy carries only in-frame clones and drops some. The sample includes tens of thousands of clones, about 94% of them seen just once. From germline, CDR1 is SGHVS and CDR2 FQNEAQ. V trimming: 6 bases; J trimming: 5 bases; junction bases outside the gene matches: 13. There are 15 residues in the CDR3. On this clone: Its cognate antigen is unknown.

The TCR comes from a person aged 30 to 70 in good health. The chain recombines TRBV7-8 with TRBJ2-7; 7 positions agree with TRBD1. Sequenced sample: naive CD4+ T cells from blood. The subset is: CD45RO-negative CD62L-positive naive CD4 T cells. CDR3 residues: CASSLDRERFNEQYF. CDR3 sequence (DNA): TGTGCCAGCAGTCTAGACAGGGAAAGGTTCAACGAGCAGTACTTC.